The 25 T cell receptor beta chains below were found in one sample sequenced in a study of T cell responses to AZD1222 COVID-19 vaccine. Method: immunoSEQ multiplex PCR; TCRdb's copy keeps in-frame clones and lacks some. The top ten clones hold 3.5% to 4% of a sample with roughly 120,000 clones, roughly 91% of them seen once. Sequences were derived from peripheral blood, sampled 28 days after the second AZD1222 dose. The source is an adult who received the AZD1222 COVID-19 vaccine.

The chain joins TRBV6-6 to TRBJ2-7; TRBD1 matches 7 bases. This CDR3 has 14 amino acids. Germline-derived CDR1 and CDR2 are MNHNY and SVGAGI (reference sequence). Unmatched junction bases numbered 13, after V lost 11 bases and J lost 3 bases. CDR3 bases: TGTGCCGTAGCACGCCGACAGGGAGTCTACGAGCAGTACTTC. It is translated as CAVARRQGVYEQYF.

The CDR3 DNA follows: TGTGCCAGCAGCCCTGGAGTTAGCGGGGGGGCGACCGGGGAGCTGTTTTTT. The encoded protein is CASSPGVSGGATGELFF. The rearrangement links TRBV5-4 to TRBJ2-2; 11 bases fit TRBD2. The CDR3 consists of 17 residues. Trimming at V came to 4 bases and at J to 5 bases, leaving 10 bases not matched to a gene. CDR1 and CDR2 (germline): SGHNT, YYREEE (reference sequence).

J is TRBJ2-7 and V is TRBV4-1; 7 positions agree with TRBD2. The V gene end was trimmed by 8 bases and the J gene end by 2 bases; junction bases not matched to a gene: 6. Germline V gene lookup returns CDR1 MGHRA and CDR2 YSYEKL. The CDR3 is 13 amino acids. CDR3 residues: CASAALAAYEQYF. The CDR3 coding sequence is TGCGCCAGCGCCGCCCTAGCGGCCTACGAGCAGTACTTC.

CDR3: CASSPGEGSNQPQHF. For the CDR3, the DNA is TGTGCCAGCAGCCCCGGGGAGGGGAGCAATCAGCCCCAGCATTTT. The chain recombines TRBV7-9 with TRBJ1-5, with a possible D match to TRBD1 (5 bases). Germline V lookup: CDR1 SEHNR, CDR2 FQNEAQ (reference sequence). The CDR3 spans 15 residues. The V gene lost 5 bases and the J gene lost 1 base, with 12 bases spanning the gap.

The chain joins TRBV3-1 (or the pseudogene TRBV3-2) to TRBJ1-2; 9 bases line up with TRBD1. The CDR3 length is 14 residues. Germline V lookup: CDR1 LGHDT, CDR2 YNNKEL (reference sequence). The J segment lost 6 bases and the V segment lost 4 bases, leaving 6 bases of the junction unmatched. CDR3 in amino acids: CASSLRDRDHGYTF. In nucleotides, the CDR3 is TGTGCCAGCAGCCTCCGGGACAGGGACCATGGCTACACCTTC.

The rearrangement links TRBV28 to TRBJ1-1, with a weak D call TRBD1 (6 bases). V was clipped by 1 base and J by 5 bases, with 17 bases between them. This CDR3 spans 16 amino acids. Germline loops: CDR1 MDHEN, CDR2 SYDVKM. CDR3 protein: CASSLLSLTGRTEAFF. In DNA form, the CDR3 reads TGTGCCAGCAGTTTATTATCTCTGACAGGCCGAACTGAAGCTTTCTTT. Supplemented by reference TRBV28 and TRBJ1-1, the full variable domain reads DVKVTQSSRYLVKRTGEKVFLECVQDMDHENMFWYRQDPGLGLRLIYFSYDVKMKEKGDIPEGYSVSREKKERFSLILESASTNQTSMYLCASSLLSLTGRTEAFFGQGTRLTVV.

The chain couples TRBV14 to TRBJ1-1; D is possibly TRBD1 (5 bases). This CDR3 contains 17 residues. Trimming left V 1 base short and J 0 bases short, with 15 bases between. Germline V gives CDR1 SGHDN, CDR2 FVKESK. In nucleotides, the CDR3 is TGTGCCAGCAGCCAAGCAGGGCCTACTTACATGAACACTGAAGCTTTCTTT. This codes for CASSQAGPTYMNTEAFF. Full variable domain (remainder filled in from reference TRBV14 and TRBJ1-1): EAGVTQFPSHSVIEKGQTVTLRCDPISGHDNLYWYRRVMGKEIKFLLHFVKESKQDESGMPNNRFLAERTGGTYSTLKVQPAELEDSGVYFCASSQAGPTYMNTEAFFGQGTRLTVV.

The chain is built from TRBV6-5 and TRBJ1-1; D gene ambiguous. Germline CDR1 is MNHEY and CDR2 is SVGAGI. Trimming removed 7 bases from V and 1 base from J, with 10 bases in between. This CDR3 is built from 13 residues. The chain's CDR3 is CASTVSGNTEAFF. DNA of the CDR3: TGTGCCAGCACGGTGAGCGGGAACACTGAAGCTTTCTTT.

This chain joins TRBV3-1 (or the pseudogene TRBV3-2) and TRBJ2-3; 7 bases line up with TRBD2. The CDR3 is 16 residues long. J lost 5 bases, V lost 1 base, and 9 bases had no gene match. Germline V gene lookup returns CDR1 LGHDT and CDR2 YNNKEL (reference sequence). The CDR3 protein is CASSQVWRGKQDTQYF. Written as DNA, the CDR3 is TGTGCCAGCAGCCAAGTGTGGCGGGGGAAACAAGATACGCAGTATTTT.

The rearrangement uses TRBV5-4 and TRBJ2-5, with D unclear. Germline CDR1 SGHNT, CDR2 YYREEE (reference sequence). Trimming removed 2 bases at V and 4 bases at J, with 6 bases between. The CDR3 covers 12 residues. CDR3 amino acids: CASSLVGETQYF. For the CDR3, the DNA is TGTGCCAGCAGCTTAGTGGGAGAGACCCAGTACTTC.

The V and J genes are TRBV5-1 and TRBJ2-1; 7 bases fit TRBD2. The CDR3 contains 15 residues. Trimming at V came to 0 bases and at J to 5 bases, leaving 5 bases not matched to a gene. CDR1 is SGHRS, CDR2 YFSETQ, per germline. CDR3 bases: TGCGCCAGCAGCTTGGAGTTGAGCGGGGACAATGAGCAGTTCTTC. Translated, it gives CASSLELSGDNEQFF.

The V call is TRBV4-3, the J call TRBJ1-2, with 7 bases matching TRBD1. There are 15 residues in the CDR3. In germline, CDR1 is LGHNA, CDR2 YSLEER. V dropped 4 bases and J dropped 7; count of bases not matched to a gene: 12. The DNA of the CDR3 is TGCGCCAGCAGCCTCACCGGGACAGCCCCTTCTGGCTACACCTTC. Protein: CASSLTGTAPSGYTF.

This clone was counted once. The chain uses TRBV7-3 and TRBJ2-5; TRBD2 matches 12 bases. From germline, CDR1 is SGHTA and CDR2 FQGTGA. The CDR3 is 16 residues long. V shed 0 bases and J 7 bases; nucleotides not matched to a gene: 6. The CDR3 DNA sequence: TGTGCCAGCAGCTTAACGAGGACTAGCGGGGAGGGGACCCAGTACTTC. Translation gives CASSLTRTSGEGTQYF.

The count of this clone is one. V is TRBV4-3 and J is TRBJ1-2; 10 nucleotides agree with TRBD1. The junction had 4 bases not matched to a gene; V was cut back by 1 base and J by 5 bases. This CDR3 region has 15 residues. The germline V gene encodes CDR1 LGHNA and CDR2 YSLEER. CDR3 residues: CASSQGQGAEYGYTF. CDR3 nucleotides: TGCGCCAGCAGCCAAGGACAGGGGGCCGAGTATGGCTACACCTTC.

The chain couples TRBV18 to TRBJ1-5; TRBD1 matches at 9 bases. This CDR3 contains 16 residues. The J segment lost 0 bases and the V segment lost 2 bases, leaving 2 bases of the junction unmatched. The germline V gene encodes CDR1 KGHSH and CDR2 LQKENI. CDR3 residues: CASSPGTGSSNQPQHF. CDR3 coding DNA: TGTGCCAGCTCACCAGGGACAGGGAGTAGCAATCAGCCCCAGCATTTT.

This chain's CDR3 is CASSRDRVNTEAFF. CDR3 sequence (DNA): TGTGCCAGCAGCCGGGACAGGGTGAACACTGAAGCTTTCTTT. The V gene is TRBV7-9, the J gene TRBJ1-1, with 9 bases matching TRBD1. The CDR3 runs 14 residues. The trim removed 5 bases at V and 0 bases at J, leaving 1 base unmatched. Germline V CDR1 and CDR2: SEHNR, FQNEAQ (reference sequence). The full variable domain, in which reference TRBV7-9 and TRBJ1-1 provide the parts outside the CDR3, is DTGVSQNPRHKITKRGQNVTFRCDPISEHNRLYWYRQTLGQGPEFLTYFQNEAQLEKSRLLSDRFSAERPKGSFSTLEIQRTEQGDSAMYLCASSRDRVNTEAFFGQGTRLTVV.

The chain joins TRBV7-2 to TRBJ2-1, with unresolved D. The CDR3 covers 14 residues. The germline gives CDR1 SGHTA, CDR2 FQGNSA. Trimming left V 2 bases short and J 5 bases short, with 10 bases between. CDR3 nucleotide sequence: TGTGCCAGCAGCTTAACTGGACCAGACAATGAGCAGTTCTTC. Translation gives CASSLTGPDNEQFF.

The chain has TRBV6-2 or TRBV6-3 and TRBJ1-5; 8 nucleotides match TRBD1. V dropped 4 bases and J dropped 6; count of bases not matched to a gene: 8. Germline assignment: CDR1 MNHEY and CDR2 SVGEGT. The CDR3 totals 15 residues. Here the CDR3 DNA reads TGTGCCAGCAGTTCACAGGGGGAGGGTAGTCAGCCCCAGCATTTT. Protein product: CASSSQGEGSQPQHF.

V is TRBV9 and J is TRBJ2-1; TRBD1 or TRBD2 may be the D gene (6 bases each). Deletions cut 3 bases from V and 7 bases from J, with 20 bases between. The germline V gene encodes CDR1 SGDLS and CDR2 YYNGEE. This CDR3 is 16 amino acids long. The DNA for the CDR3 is TGTGCCAGCAGCGAGGGGGGTGGAGTCTCGGCGAATGAGCAGTTCTTC. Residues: CASSEGGGVSANEQFF.

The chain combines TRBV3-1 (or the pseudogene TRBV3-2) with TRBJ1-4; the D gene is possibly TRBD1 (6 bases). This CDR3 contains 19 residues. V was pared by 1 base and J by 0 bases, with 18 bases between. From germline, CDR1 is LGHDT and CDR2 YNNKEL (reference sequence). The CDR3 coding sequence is TGTGCCAGCAGCCAAGTTCAGGGGACCTTTAAACCAACTAATGAAAAACTGTTTTTT. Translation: CASSQVQGTFKPTNEKLFF.

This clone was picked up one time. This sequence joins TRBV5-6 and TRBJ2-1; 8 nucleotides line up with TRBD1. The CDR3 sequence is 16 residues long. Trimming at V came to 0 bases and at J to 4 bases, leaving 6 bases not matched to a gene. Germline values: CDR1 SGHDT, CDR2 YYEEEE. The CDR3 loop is CASSLEYRGEYNEQFF. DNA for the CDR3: TGTGCCAGCAGCTTGGAGTACAGGGGGGAGTACAATGAGCAGTTCTTC. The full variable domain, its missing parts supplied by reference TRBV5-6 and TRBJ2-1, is DAGVTQSPTHLIKTRGQQVTLRCSPKSGHDTVSWYQQALGQGPQFIFQYYEEEERQRGNFPDRFSGHQFPNYSSELNVNALLLGDSALYLCASSLEYRGEYNEQFFGPGTRLTVL.

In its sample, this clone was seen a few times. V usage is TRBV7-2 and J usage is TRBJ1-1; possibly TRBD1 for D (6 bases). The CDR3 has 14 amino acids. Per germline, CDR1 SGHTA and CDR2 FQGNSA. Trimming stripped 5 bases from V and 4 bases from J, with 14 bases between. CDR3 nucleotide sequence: TGTGCCAGCAGCCTGTCCAGGGGAGGCACTGAAGCTTTCTTT. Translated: CASSLSRGGTEAFF. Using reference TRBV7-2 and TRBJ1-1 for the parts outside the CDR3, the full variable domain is GAGVSQSPSNKVTEKGKDVELRCDPISGHTALYWYRQSLGQGLEFLIYFQGNSAPDKSGLPSDRFSAERTGGSVSTLTIQRTQQEDSAVYLCASSLSRGGTEAFFGQGTRLTVV.

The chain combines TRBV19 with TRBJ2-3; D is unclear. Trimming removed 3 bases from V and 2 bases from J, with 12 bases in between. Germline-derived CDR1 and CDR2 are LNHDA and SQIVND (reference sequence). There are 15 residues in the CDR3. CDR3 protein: CASSIEKGITDTQYF. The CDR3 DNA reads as TGTGCCAGTAGTATTGAGAAAGGAATCACAGATACGCAGTATTTT.

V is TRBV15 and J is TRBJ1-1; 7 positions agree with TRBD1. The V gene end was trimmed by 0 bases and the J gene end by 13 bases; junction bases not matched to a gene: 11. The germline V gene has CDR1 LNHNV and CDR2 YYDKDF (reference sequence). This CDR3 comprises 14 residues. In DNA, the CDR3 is TGTGCCACCAGCAGAGAGGAGGTAGGGGGCTTGGTTTTCTTT. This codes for CATSREEVGGLVFF. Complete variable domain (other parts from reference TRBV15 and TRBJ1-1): DAMVIQNPRYQVTQFGKPVTLSCSQTLNHNVMYWYQQKSSQAPKLLFHYYDKDFNNEADTPDNFQSRRPNTSFCFLDIRSPGLGDTAMYLCATSREEVGGLVFFGQGTRLTVV.

CDR3 in DNA: TGTGCCAGCTCACCCGACTGGAGGGATAATTCACCCCTCCACTTT. Translated: CASSPDWRDNSPLHF. The chain is built from TRBV18 and TRBJ1-6, with D uncertain. The V gene lost 3 bases and the J gene lost 5 bases, with 11 bases spanning the gap. CDR3 size: 15 residues. Germline CDR1 and CDR2: KGHSH and LQKENI. The whole variable domain, remainder taken from reference TRBV18 and TRBJ1-6, is NAGVMQNPRHLVRRRGQEARLRCSPMKGHSHVYWYRQLPEEGLKFMVYLQKENIIDESGMPKERFSAEFPKEGPSILRIQQVVRGDSAAYFCASSPDWRDNSPLHFGNGTRLTVT.